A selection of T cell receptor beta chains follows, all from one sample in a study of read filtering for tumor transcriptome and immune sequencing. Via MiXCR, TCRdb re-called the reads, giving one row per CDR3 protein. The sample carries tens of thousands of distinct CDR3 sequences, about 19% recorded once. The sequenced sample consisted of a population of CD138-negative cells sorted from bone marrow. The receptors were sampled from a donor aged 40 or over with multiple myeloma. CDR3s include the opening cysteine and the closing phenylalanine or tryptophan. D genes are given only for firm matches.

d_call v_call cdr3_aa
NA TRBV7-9 CASSLVGEQYF
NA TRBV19 CASSIYIGRSGANVLTF
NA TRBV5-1 CASSEVSLGAEAFF
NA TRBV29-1 CSVVSEWNEQFF
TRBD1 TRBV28 CASSQQGRNQPQHF
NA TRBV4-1 CASSQDPPASFTGELFF
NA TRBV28 CASSVLRRNYGYTF
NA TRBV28 CASSPVGSGANVLTF
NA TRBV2 CASTPAPHNEQFF
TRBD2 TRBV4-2 CASSPISGSSTDTQYF
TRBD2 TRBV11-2 CASRDSSGGPASTQYF
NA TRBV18 CASSPPKAGELFF
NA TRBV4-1 CASSQGAGNEQYF
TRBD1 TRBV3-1 CASSQAQGARETQYF
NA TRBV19 CASTDFKNTEAFF
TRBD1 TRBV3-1 CASSHLPGQRLHGSTF
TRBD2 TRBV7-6 CASSLEPKRGGYRGELFF
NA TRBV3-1 CASSRKGYYQETQYF
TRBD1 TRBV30 CAWGGNLFRTGGYEQFF
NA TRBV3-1 CASSLSKRAYEQYF
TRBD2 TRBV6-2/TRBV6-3 CASSYSSEAGETQYF
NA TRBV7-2 CASSRGELSGNQPQHF
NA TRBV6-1 CASDPSRGNNEQFF
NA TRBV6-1 CASNRDDYNEQFF
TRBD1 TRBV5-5 CASSRGQGGRSVEAFF
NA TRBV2 CTSSPVGVRYF
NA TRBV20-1 CSARENLRPRTYEQYF
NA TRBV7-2 CASSLVGSGQRETQYF
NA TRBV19 CASSTVREQFF
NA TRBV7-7 CASSLLVLAGNTGELFF
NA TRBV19 CASSIDRTTIGELFF
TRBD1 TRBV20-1 CSARGPGTGVGEQYF
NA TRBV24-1 CATSDPNSGETQYF
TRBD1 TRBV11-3 CASSLGQGIYEQYF
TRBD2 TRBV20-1 CSARPPVGLAGVDTQYF
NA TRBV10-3 CAISETATANTGELFF
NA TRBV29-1 CSVEVMRILRNEQFF
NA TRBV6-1 CASSHRDSHNEQFF
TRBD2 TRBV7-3 CASSLSSGKGTGELFF
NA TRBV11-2 CASSLLGTRASYEQYF
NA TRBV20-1 CSARRDSSTGEQYF
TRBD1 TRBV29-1 CSVRGQSYEQYF